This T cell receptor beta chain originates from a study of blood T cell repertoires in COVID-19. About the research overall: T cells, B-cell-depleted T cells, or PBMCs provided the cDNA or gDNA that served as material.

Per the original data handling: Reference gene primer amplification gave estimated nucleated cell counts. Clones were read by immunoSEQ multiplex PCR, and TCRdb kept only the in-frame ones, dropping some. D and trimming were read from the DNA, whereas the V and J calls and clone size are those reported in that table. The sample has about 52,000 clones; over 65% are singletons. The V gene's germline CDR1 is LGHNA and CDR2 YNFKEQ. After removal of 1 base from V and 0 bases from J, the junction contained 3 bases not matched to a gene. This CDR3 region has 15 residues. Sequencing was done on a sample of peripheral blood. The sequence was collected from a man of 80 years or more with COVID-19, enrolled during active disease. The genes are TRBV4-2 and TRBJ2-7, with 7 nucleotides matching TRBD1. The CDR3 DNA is TGTGCCAGCAGCCAAGTGGGGGACAGCTCCTACGAGCAGTACTTC. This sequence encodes CASSQVGDSSYEQYF.